A selection of T cell receptor beta chains follows, all from one sample in a study of shared clonotypes between healthy human individuals. Measured with immunoSEQ multiplex PCR; TCRdb has only the in-frame clones, and not every one. This repertoire shows 2.5 million or so clones, around 94% found once; its top ten account for 0.14%. Sequencing used naive CD4+ T cells sorted from blood. Receptors originate from a man aged 18 to 35 in good health. Both conserved end residues are part of each CDR3. Each record gives: clone size, V gene, J gene, D gene, CDR3 DNA, CDR3 protein. D genes are given only for firm matches. The listing skips clone size in some rows; elsewhere it reads once, few, many or a size class.

>NA|TRBV4-1|TRBJ2-4|NA
TGCGCCAGCAGCCAAGACAGGGACTCAAACATTCAGTACTTC
CASSQDRDSNIQYF
>few|TRBV6-5|TRBJ1-1|NA
TGTGCCAGCACCTGGGGGGGTACTGAAGCTTTCTTT
CASTWGGTEAFF
>once|TRBV11-3|TRBJ2-6|NA
TGTGCCAGCAGCTCGGGGGCGGGGGCCAACGTCCTGACTTTC
CASSSGAGANVLTF
>NA|TRBV13|TRBJ1-2|TRBD1
TGTGCCAGCAGCGAAAGGACAGGGGGCGCCCCCGGCTATGGCTACACCTTC
CASSERTGGAPGYGYTF
>NA|TRBV5-4|TRBJ1-1|TRBD1
TGTGCCAGCAGCTCCGAGACACAGGGGTTTAACACTGAAGCTTTCTTT
CASSSETQGFNTEAFF
>NA|TRBV7-2|TRBJ2-7|TRBD2
TGTGCCAGCAGCAAACTAGCGATTGGGTGGGAGCAGTACTTC
CASSKLAIGWEQYF
>NA|TRBV7-9|TRBJ2-2|TRBD1
TGTGCCAGCAGCTCGGGACAGGGGGCCTACACCGGGGAGCTGTTTTTT
CASSSGQGAYTGELFF
>NA|TRBV14|TRBJ2-7|NA
TGTGCCAGCAGCCAAGGCGGCACCATAAAGACATACGAGCAGTACTTC
CASSQGGTIKTYEQYF
>NA|TRBV30|TRBJ1-4|TRBD1
TGTGCCTGGAGTGGACAGGGTACGGAAAAACTGTTTTTT
CAWSGQGTEKLFF
>NA|TRBV7-9|TRBJ2-3|NA
TGTGCCAGCAGCCCAGCCGTCTTTACCGGGGGCACAGATACGCAGTATTTT
CASSPAVFTGGTDTQYF
>NA|TRBV5-1|TRBJ1-4|NA
TGCGCCAGCAGCCCCGCCGCCTGGACAACTAATGAAAAACTGTTTTTT
CASSPAAWTTNEKLFF
>NA|TRBV18|TRBJ2-7|TRBD1
TGTGCCAGCTCACCGGGGACAGGGGGCAAGGACGAGCAGTACTTC
CASSPGTGGKDEQYF
>NA|TRBV15|TRBJ2-3|NA
TGTGCCACCAGCAGATCCGCAGATCTAGTTATGCTCACAGATACGCAGTATTTT
CATSRSADLVMLTDTQYF
>NA|TRBV27|TRBJ2-1|TRBD1
TGTGCCAGCAGGCGACGGGACAGCATAAGCAATGAGCAGTTCTTC
CASRRRDSISNEQFF
>NA|TRBV19|TRBJ2-3|NA
TGTGCCAGTAGTAATAGTATCACAGATACGCAGTATTTT
CASSNSITDTQYF
>few|TRBV9|TRBJ1-3|NA
TGTGCCAGCAGCGTAGCTGGCAGAACATCTGGAAACACCATATATTTT
CASSVAGRTSGNTIYF